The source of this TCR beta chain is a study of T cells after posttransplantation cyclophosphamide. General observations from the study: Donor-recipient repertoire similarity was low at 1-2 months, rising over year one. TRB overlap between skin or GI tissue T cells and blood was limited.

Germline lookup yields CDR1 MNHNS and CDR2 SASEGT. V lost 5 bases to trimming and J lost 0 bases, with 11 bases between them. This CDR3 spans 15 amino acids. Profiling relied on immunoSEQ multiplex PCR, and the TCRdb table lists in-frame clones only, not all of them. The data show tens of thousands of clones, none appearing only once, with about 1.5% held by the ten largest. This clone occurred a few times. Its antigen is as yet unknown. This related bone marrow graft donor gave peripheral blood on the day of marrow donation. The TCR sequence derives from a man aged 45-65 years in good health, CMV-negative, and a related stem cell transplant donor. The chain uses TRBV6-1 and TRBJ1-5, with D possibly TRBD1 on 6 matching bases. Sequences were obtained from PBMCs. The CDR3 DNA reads TGTGCCAGCAGTCCCGACAGGTATAGCAATCAGCCCCAGCATTTT. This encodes CASSPDRYSNQPQHF.